The 19 T cell receptor beta chains listed next were all sequenced from one sample in a study of shared clonotypes between healthy human individuals. TCRdb's copy holds only in-frame clones and misses some; the assay was immunoSEQ multiplex PCR. The data show about 1.9 million clones, about 94% seen once. CD8 cells classed as naive were CD45RO-negative and positively selected for CCR7, excluding terminally differentiated effector memory CD45RA+ cells. The specimen sequenced was naive CD8+ T cells from PBMCs. The receptors originated from a man between 18 and 35 years old in good health. Some clones in this sample may be carry-over from other donors' samples.

The chain is built from TRBV21-1 and TRBJ2-7; TRBD1, the D gene given by the table, was not confirmed from the DNA. TRBV21-1 is labeled a pseudogene. CDR3 size: 15 residues. The CDR3 spells CASTQGGQGLDEQYF. CDR3 nucleotides: TGTGCCAGCACCCAGGGGGGACAGGGGCTGGACGAGCAGTACTTC.

With respect to this clone: Other nucleotide sequences in the sample specify the same CDR3. The chain recombines TRBV4-1 with TRBJ2-2; either TRBD1 or TRBD2 may fit D (5 bases each). Trimming removed 1 base at V and 6 bases at J, with 9 bases between. CDR1 and CDR2 from the germline V gene are MGHRA and YSYEKL. This CDR3 spans 14 amino acids. The CDR3 protein is CASSQVGAPGELFF. The DNA of the CDR3 is TGCGCCAGCAGCCAAGTCGGGGCTCCCGGGGAGCTGTTTTTT.

The chain combines TRBV27 with TRBJ2-2, with 14 bases matching TRBD2. V was pared by 0 bases and J by 6 bases, with 18 bases of the junction left unmatched. Germline values: CDR1 MNHEY, CDR2 SMNVEV (reference sequence). This CDR3 comprises 22 residues. For the CDR3, the DNA is TGTGCCAGCAGTTTATCGATAGGCGGGACACCAGGACTAGCGGGAGGTTCCGGGGAGCTGTTTTTT. Translation: CASSLSIGGTPGLAGGSGELFF.

This clone was seen a single time. This chain joins TRBV27 and TRBJ2-1, with D possibly being TRBD2 (5 bases). In germline, CDR1 is MNHEY, CDR2 SMNVEV (reference sequence). V lost 2 bases and J 9 bases, leaving 11 bases between the germline ends. This CDR3 is built from 13 residues. CDR3 region: CASSLGRRSEQFF. Here the CDR3 DNA reads TGTGCCAGCAGTTTAGGAAGGAGGAGTGAGCAGTTCTTC.

This clone occurred once. This chain connects TRBV25-1 to TRBJ1-1; D is unclear. The CDR3 is made up of 13 amino acids. Germline V lookup: CDR1 MGHDK, CDR2 SYGVNS. Trimming cost V 6 bases and J 4 bases, with 12 bases left between them. CDR3 loop: CASRRVFGTEAFF. The CDR3 DNA sequence: TGTGCCAGCAGGAGGGTCTTCGGCACTGAAGCTTTCTTT.

The chain is built from TRBV7-9 and TRBJ2-3; the match to TRBD2 covers 7 bases. Per the germline V gene, CDR1 is SEHNR and CDR2 is FQNEAQ (reference sequence). The CDR3 runs to 17 residues. V lost 7 bases, J lost 0 bases, and 13 bases stayed unmatched. CDR3 in amino acids: CASNQPLHGRSTDTQYF. In DNA, the CDR3 is TGTGCCAGCAACCAGCCCTTGCACGGGAGGAGCACAGATACGCAGTATTTT.

The V call is TRBV7-9, the J call TRBJ1-4; TRBD1 is a possible D gene (6 bases). The germline V gene encodes CDR1 SEHNR and CDR2 FQNEAQ (reference sequence). The CDR3 runs to 14 residues. Trimming shortened V by 5 bases and J by 7 bases, and 14 bases separated the two germline ends. CDR3 loop: CASSLRDTPEKLFF. CDR3 DNA: TGTGCCAGCAGCCTCCGGGACACCCCTGAAAAACTGTTTTTT.

As regards this clone: This CDR3 is also generated by other DNA sequences in the sample. The V gene is TRBV28, the J gene TRBJ2-1; D possibly corresponds to TRBD1 (6 bases). The CDR3 covers 15 residues. Looked up from germline, CDR1 is MDHEN and CDR2 is SYDVKM. Trimming pared 4 bases from V and 0 bases from J, leaving 10 bases between. As DNA, the CDR3 is TGTGCCAGCAGTTCCAGGGGAAGCTCCTACAATGAGCAGTTCTTC. This sequence encodes CASSSRGSSYNEQFF.

The count of this clone is one. This chain connects TRBV7-8 to TRBJ1-1, with 10 positions matching TRBD1. CDR1 is SGHVS and CDR2 is FQNEAQ in the germline V gene. This CDR3 has 16 residues. J lost 2 bases, V lost 4 bases, and 7 bases had no gene match. The CDR3 spells CASSYAGTGDNTEAFF. In DNA form, the CDR3 reads TGTGCCAGCAGCTACGCCGGGACAGGGGATAACACTGAAGCTTTCTTT. Filled out from reference TRBV7-8 and TRBJ1-1, the complete variable domain reads GAGVSQSPRYKVAKRGQDVALRCDPISGHVSLFWYQQALGQGPEFLTYFQNEAQLDKSGLPSDRFFAERPEGSVSTLKIQRTQQEDSAVYLCASSYAGTGDNTEAFFGQGTRLTVV.

The rearrangement links TRBV29-1 to TRBJ2-5; D not certain. This CDR3 spans 15 amino acids. Between the trimmed V and J ends, which lost 0 bases and 1 base, there was a span of 12 bases. Germline V lookup: CDR1 SQVTM, CDR2 ANQGSEA. The chain's CDR3 is CSVEDGQETQETQYF. Written as DNA, the CDR3 is TGCAGCGTTGAAGACGGGCAGGAGACCCAAGAGACCCAGTACTTC. The full variable domain, rest sourced from reference TRBV29-1 and TRBJ2-5, is SAVISQKPSRDICQRGTSLTIQCQVDSQVTMMFWYRQQPGQSLTLIATANQGSEATYESGFVIDKFPISRPNLTFSTLTVSNMSPEDSSIYLCSVEDGQETQETQYFGPGTRLLVL.

The rearrangement joins TRBV4-1 to TRBJ2-1; 7 bases align to TRBD1. After removal of 5 bases from V and 3 bases from J, the junction contained 7 bases not matched to a gene. CDR3 length: 15 residues. Germline V gene sequence: CDR1 MGHRA, CDR2 YSYEKL. The CDR3: CASSIAGTVYNEQFF. CDR3 DNA: TGCGCCAGCAGCATAGCAGGGACAGTCTACAATGAGCAGTTCTTC.

V and J are TRBV29-1 and TRBJ2-7; 10 bases line up with TRBD1. The germline gives CDR1 SQVTM, CDR2 ANQGSEA. This CDR3 contains 12 residues. After removal of 7 bases from V and 6 bases from J, the junction contained 6 bases not matched to a gene. CDR3 region: CSGVGQGSEQYF. CDR3 nucleotides: TGCAGCGGGGTGGGACAGGGGAGCGAGCAGTACTTC.

The gene calls are TRBV27 and TRBJ2-1; TRBD2 aligns across 7 bases. CDR1 and CDR2 (germline): MNHEY, SMNVEV (reference sequence). The CDR3 is 15 residues long. V was clipped by 5 bases and J by 6 bases; unmatched bases: 10. The chain's CDR3 is CASSDSAGAFNEQFF. The CDR3 nucleotides read TGTGCCAGCAGTGACTCCGCGGGAGCTTTCAATGAGCAGTTCTTC.

This sequence joins TRBV7-2 and TRBJ2-7; D is unresolved. This CDR3 region has 14 residues. Trimming removed 0 bases from V and 6 bases from J, with 12 bases in between. Germline V gene lookup returns CDR1 SGHTA and CDR2 FQGNSA. The CDR3 DNA reads as TGTGCCAGCAGCTTAGCTTTAACTTTGGTCGAGCAGTACTTC. Amino acids: CASSLALTLVEQYF.

The genes are TRBV28 and TRBJ2-2; 7 bases line up with TRBD2. CDR3 size: 17 residues. In germline, CDR1 is MDHEN, CDR2 SYDVKM. The V and J ends lost 6 bases and 5 bases, in that order; junction bases with no gene match: 15. Here the CDR3 DNA reads TGTGCCAGCAGCCTACTCGCCGTGCGCGGGGGAACCGGGGAGCTGTTTTTT. Translation: CASSLLAVRGGTGELFF.

This sequence joins TRBV28 and TRBJ2-7; D gene ambiguous. The germline V gene encodes CDR1 MDHEN and CDR2 SYDVKM. V was shortened by 3 bases and J by 0 bases, with 9 bases between the two germline ends. This CDR3 contains 14 residues. CDR3 nucleotides: TGTGCCAGCAGTTTTCTGAAGAGCTCCTACGAGCAGTACTTC. The encoded protein is CASSFLKSSYEQYF.

Comment on this clone: The sample contains more than one DNA sequence encoding this CDR3. The chain carries TRBV19 and TRBJ2-7; 8 nucleotides align to TRBD2. Trimming took 3 bases from V and 3 from J; bases not matched to a gene: 1. Germline-derived CDR1 and CDR2 are LNHDA and SQIVND (reference sequence). The CDR3 spans 13 residues. CDR3 in amino acids: CASSIRGGYEQYF. The CDR3 DNA follows: TGTGCCAGTAGTATCCGGGGGGGCTACGAGCAGTACTTC.

This chain joins TRBV4-1 and TRBJ2-6; D perhaps matches TRBD1 (6 bases). V dropped 5 bases and J dropped 2 bases, with 7 bases sitting between them. The CDR3 has 14 residues. CDR1 and CDR2 (germline): MGHRA, YSYEKL. CDR3 DNA sequence: TGCGCCAGCAGCTCAGGGGCTGGGGCCAACGTCCTGACTTTC. This translates into CASSSGAGANVLTF.

The chain couples TRBV15 to TRBJ2-7, with D possibly matching TRBD2 (5 bases). Germline V gene sequence: CDR1 LNHNV, CDR2 YYDKDF (reference sequence). V shed 0 bases and J shed 7 bases, with 16 bases lying between them. This CDR3 spans 15 amino acids. The CDR3 DNA reads as TGTGCCACCAGCAGAGATGCGAGGGTGCCCCTAGAGCAGTACTTC. Translation gives CATSRDARVPLEQYF. The entire variable domain, with the rest obtained from reference TRBV15 and TRBJ2-7, is as follows: DAMVIQNPRYQVTQFGKPVTLSCSQTLNHNVMYWYQQKSSQAPKLLFHYYDKDFNNEADTPDNFQSRRPNTSFCFLDIRSPGLGDTAMYLCATSRDARVPLEQYFGPGTRLTVT.